The 23 T cell receptor beta chains presented below share a single source sample, sequenced in a study of control samples from healthy donors and cancer patients. Here immunoSEQ multiplex PCR was the method, and the copy in TCRdb shows in-frame clones only, minus some. The sample lists about 220,000 clones, roughly 94% seen once, with roughly 1.6% in the top ten. The sample consisted of blood. Every receptor here comes from a man in his fifties in good health.

The chain recombines TRBV6-5 with TRBJ2-7; no reliable D call. Trimming removed 7 bases from V and 0 bases from J, with 7 bases in between. Germline-derived CDR1 and CDR2 are MNHEY and SVGAGI. This CDR3 spans 12 amino acids. The CDR3 region has the DNA TGTGCCAGCACCACGGGCTCCTACGAGCAGTACTTC. Its protein product is CASTTGSYEQYF.

This chain connects TRBV11-2 to TRBJ1-5; no definite D call. CDR1 is SGHAT, CDR2 FQNNGV, per germline. V was cut by 4 bases and J by 3 bases, with 19 bases left in between. The CDR3 totals 17 residues. The CDR3 nucleotides are TGTGCCAGCAGCTCCTCATTTGATGGAGGAATCAATCAGCCCCAGCATTTT. This encodes CASSSSFDGGINQPQHF.

The V gene is TRBV2, the J gene TRBJ2-3, with a weak D call TRBD1 (6 bases). Trimming removed 4 bases from V and 0 bases from J, with 14 bases in between. The CDR3 totals 16 residues. The V gene's germline CDR1 is SNHLY and CDR2 FYNNEI. The CDR3 DNA is TGTGCCAGCAGTGGTCTGACAGGAACTAGCACAGATACGCAGTATTTT. Translating it yields CASSGLTGTSTDTQYF.

This sequence joins TRBV18 and TRBJ2-1; 8 bases agree with TRBD2. Germline-derived CDR1 and CDR2 are KGHSH and LQKENI. The CDR3 covers 16 residues. V shed 1 base, J shed 6 bases, and the junction held 8 bases outside the gene matches. The CDR3 protein is CASSPQAGAPPNEQFF. The CDR3 DNA follows: TGTGCCAGCTCACCACAAGCGGGGGCACCCCCCAATGAGCAGTTCTTC. Based on the CDR3 plus reference TRBV18 and TRBJ2-1, the full variable domain is NAGVMQNPRHLVRRRGQEARLRCSPMKGHSHVYWYRQLPEEGLKFMVYLQKENIIDESGMPKERFSAEFPKEGPSILRIQQVVRGDSAAYFCASSPQAGAPPNEQFFGPGTRLTVL.

The rearrangement links TRBV6-6 to TRBJ1-6; D is unclear. Germline values: CDR1 MNHNY, CDR2 SVGAGI (reference sequence). The CDR3 is 14 residues long. Trimming took off 7 bases at V and 8 bases at J, with 15 bases between the two ends. The CDR3 DNA sequence: TGTGCCAGCATGATGGTGGCCTCGGATTCACCCCTCCACTTT. Translation gives CASMMVASDSPLHF.

This rearrangement joins TRBV24-1 to TRBJ1-2, with TRBD1 as a possible D gene (5 bases). CDR3 length equals 16 residues. The V end lost 3 bases, the J end lost 4 bases, and 17 bases lay between the germline ends. The V gene's germline CDR1 is KGHDR and CDR2 SFDVKD. CDR3: CATSDTGTRASYGYTF. CDR3 bases: TGTGCCACCAGTGATACAGGCACCCGAGCCAGCTATGGCTACACCTTC.

This clone was recorded only once. The V call is TRBV30, the J call TRBJ1-3; tentatively, D is TRBD1 (6 bases). The CDR3 loop spans 13 amino acids. Trimming removed 6 bases at V and 1 base at J, with 10 bases between. Germline assignment: CDR1 GTSNPN and CDR2 SVGIG (reference sequence). The DNA of the CDR3 is TGTGCCTGTTGGACAGCATCTGGAAACACCATATATTTT. Translating gives CACWTASGNTIYF.

This CDR3 is CASSFTANTEAFF. CDR3 nucleotide sequence: TGTGCCAGCAGCTTTACTGCGAACACTGAAGCTTTCTTT. The chain couples TRBV7-9 to TRBJ1-1; D remains ambiguous. The CDR3 totals 13 residues. Trimming pared 3 bases from V and 1 base from J, leaving 6 bases between. Germline values: CDR1 SEHNR, CDR2 FQNEAQ (reference sequence).

The chain employs TRBV5-4 and TRBJ1-3; D may be TRBD1 (5 bases). V shed 3 bases and J shed 0 bases, with 7 bases lying between them. This CDR3 has 14 amino acids. Germline lookup yields CDR1 SGHNT and CDR2 YYREEE (reference sequence). The CDR3 sequence: CASSSRDSGNTIYF. The CDR3 DNA reads as TGTGCCAGCAGCTCCAGGGACTCTGGAAACACCATATATTTT.

The gene calls are TRBV21-1 and TRBJ1-4; the D call in the table, TRBD1, was not verified against the DNA. TRBV21-1 is an annotated pseudogene. The CDR3 sequence is 19 residues long. The CDR3 here is CASSFILRTGPSTNEKLFF. CDR3 nucleotide sequence: TGTGCCAGCAGCTTTATTCTCCGGACAGGCCCATCAACTAATGAAAAACTGTTTTTT.

V usage is TRBV9 and J usage is TRBJ2-1; TRBD1 is a possible D gene (5 bases). Deletions cut 4 bases from V and 4 bases from J, with 12 bases between. The CDR3 runs 14 residues. Germline CDR1 is SGDLS and CDR2 is YYNGEE. The CDR3 loop reads CASSNPRGYNEQFF. The CDR3 nucleotides read TGTGCCAGCAGCAACCCTAGGGGTTACAATGAGCAGTTCTTC.

V usage is TRBV28 and J usage is TRBJ1-2; 8 bases are a match to TRBD1. This CDR3 has 13 amino acids. Germline CDR1 is MDHEN and CDR2 is SYDVKM. Germline trimming cut 5 bases from V and 4 bases from J; bases unmatched to any gene: 3. CDR3 nucleotides: TGTGCCAGCAGTGTCGGGACAGGCTATGGCTACACCTTC. This sequence encodes CASSVGTGYGYTF.

Only a few counts were recorded for this clone. This chain links TRBV15 with TRBJ2-5, with D possibly matching TRBD2 (5 bases). Looked up from germline, CDR1 is LNHNV and CDR2 is YYDKDF (reference sequence). This CDR3 has 17 residues. Deletions cut 0 bases from V and 7 bases from J, with 21 bases between. CDR3 protein: CATSREGPDGPEGTQYF. CDR3 in DNA: TGTGCCACCAGCAGAGAGGGTCCCGACGGGCCTGAGGGGACCCAGTACTTC.

The rearrangement uses TRBV6-5 and TRBJ1-1; 8 bases align to TRBD1. Germline CDR1 is MNHEY and CDR2 is SVGAGI. The CDR3 has 15 amino acids. V was pared by 0 bases and J by 4 bases, with 4 bases of the junction left unmatched. CDR3 region: CASSYSGQGGTEAFF. The CDR3 DNA reads TGTGCCAGCAGTTACTCCGGACAGGGTGGCACTGAAGCTTTCTTT.

This clone was observed once. The rearrangement links TRBV5-1 to TRBJ1-2; no firm D call. This CDR3 is 13 amino acids long. Trimming removed 1 base at V and 8 bases at J, with 12 bases between. Germline V gene data show CDR1 as SGHRS and CDR2 as YFSETQ. CDR3 sequence: CASSLYSDYGYTF. The CDR3 DNA reads as TGCGCCAGCAGCTTGTATTCAGATTACGGCTACACCTTC. The full variable domain, completed using reference TRBV5-1 and TRBJ1-2, is KAGVTQTPRYLIKTRGQQVTLSCSPISGHRSVSWYQQTPGQGLQFLFEYFSETQRNKGNFPGRFSGRQFSNSRSEMNVSTLELGDSALYLCASSLYSDYGYTFGSGTRLTVV.

DNA for the CDR3: TGCGCCAGCAGTCGGGACAGCCAAGGTACGCAGTATTTT. Its translation is CASSRDSQGTQYF. J is TRBJ2-3 and V is TRBV5-1, with 7 bases identical to TRBD1. The germline V gene encodes CDR1 SGHRS and CDR2 YFSETQ. The V gene end was trimmed by 5 bases and the J gene end by 8 bases; junction bases not matched to a gene: 8. The length of the CDR3 is 13 residues.

Notes on this clone: Its ends do not fully match the called genes, so a read error is possible. The CDR3 DNA reads as TGTGCTAGCAGCTTACAGGGTGGGACTGAAGCTTTCTTT. Translated, it gives CASSLQGGTEAFF. The chain joins TRBV7-7 to TRBJ1-1; a possible D gene is TRBD1 (6 bases). CDR3 size: 13 residues. The germline gives CDR1 SSHAT, CDR2 FNYEAQ (reference sequence).

J is TRBJ2-5 and V is TRBV27; D remains ambiguous. CDR3 length equals 14 residues. The V end was cut by 2 bases, the J end by 5 bases, with 12 bases between. Per the germline V gene, CDR1 is MNHEY and CDR2 is SMNVEV (reference sequence). The CDR3, as DNA: TGTGCCAGCAGTTTACTCGAAGGCCGCGAGACCCAGTACTTC. This codes for CASSLLEGRETQYF.

The gene calls are TRBV28 and TRBJ2-7, with D unclear. CDR3 size: 12 residues. Per the germline V gene, CDR1 is MDHEN and CDR2 is SYDVKM. Trimming shortened V by 5 bases and J by 7 bases, and 12 bases separated the two germline ends. For the CDR3, the DNA is TGTGCCAGCAGTCTTGCCGCGGTGGAGCAGTACTTC. It is translated as CASSLAAVEQYF.

The DNA for the CDR3 is TGTGCCATCAGGGTCGGGGGGCCGGACACCGGGGAGCTGTTTTTT. Its protein product is CAIRVGGPDTGELFF. This chain uses TRBV10-3 with TRBJ2-2; D is possibly TRBD2 (7 bases). This CDR3 is 15 amino acids long. V gave up 6 bases and J gave up 3 bases, with 14 bases separating them. Per germline, CDR1 ENHRY and CDR2 SYGVKD.

The chain joins TRBV6-5 to TRBJ1-2; D is perhaps TRBD1 (5 bases). CDR1 is MNHEY, CDR2 SVGAGI, per germline. The CDR3 contains 14 residues. The V end was cut by 4 bases, the J end by 5 bases, with 14 bases between. CDR3 in amino acids: CASSFRGMGYGYTF. CDR3 nucleotide sequence: TGTGCCAGCAGTTTCCGGGGCATGGGATATGGCTACACCTTC.

This clone appeared once. The chain carries TRBV28 and TRBJ2-1, with 14 bases aligning to TRBD2. The junction had 5 bases not matched to a gene; V was cut back by 5 bases and J by 8 bases. In germline, CDR1 is MDHEN, CDR2 SYDVKM. The CDR3 totals 15 residues. CDR3 sequence: CASSKTSGGADEQFF. CDR3 DNA: TGTGCCAGCAGTAAGACTAGCGGGGGGGCCGATGAGCAGTTCTTC. Supplemented by reference TRBV28 and TRBJ2-1, the full variable domain reads DVKVTQSSRYLVKRTGEKVFLECVQDMDHENMFWYRQDPGLGLRLIYFSYDVKMKEKGDIPEGYSVSREKKERFSLILESASTNQTSMYLCASSKTSGGADEQFFGPGTRLTVL.

The V and J genes are TRBV3-1 (or the pseudogene TRBV3-2) and TRBJ2-2; no reliable D call. Germline values: CDR1 LGHDT, CDR2 YNNKEL (reference sequence). Trimming cost V 2 bases and J 3 bases, with 4 bases left between them. The CDR3 covers 13 residues. The CDR3 reads CASSQFDTGELFF. The CDR3 nucleotides are TGTGCCAGCAGCCAATTCGACACCGGGGAGCTGTTTTTT.